The clone carrying this T cell receptor (beta chain) was seen a few times. Germline CDR1 SEHNR, CDR2 FQNEAQ (reference sequence). J lost 1 base, V lost 5 bases, and 13 bases had no gene match. The CDR3 loop spans 18 amino acids. The data are from a study of human T cells and chemical hapten exposure. Study summary: Sensitization involved placing 2% DPC onto an approximately 2 cm by approximately 2 cm region of upper inner arm skin.

Time point meaning: pre-sensitization, week 0. Documented treatment: therapeutic diphenylcyclopropenone sensitization with weekly scalp DPC. TCRdb processed the RACE reads anew with MiXCR; each CDR3 protein has one entry. The data show 280,000 or so distinct CDR3 sequences, over 7.5% seen once. The input for sequencing was whole blood, taken in connection with sensitization to the hapten diphenylcyclopropenone (DPC). This chain uses TRBV7-9 with TRBJ1-2, with 10 bases that match TRBD1. The origin of this receptor is a man younger than 30 with alopecia areata. Some clones in this sample may be carry-over from other donors' samples. CDR3 region: CASSPLPPGQGSNYGYTF. CDR3 nucleotide sequence: TGTGCCAGCAGCCCTCTCCCCCCGGGACAGGGGAGTAACTATGGCTACACCTTC.